This T cell receptor beta chain was recovered during a study of OX40 agonist ivuxolimab in advanced cancers. Here immunoSEQ multiplex PCR was the method, and the copy in TCRdb shows in-frame clones only, minus some. Of 35,000 to 40,000 clones detected, about 89% appear once; the ten largest clones hold roughly 40%. Germline V gene lookup returns CDR1 LGHNA and CDR2 YSLEER. The CDR3 consists of 17 residues. V was clipped by 3 bases and J by 0 bases; unmatched bases: 5. Sequencing was performed on CD4+ or CD8+ T cells sorted from blood, taken in a trial of the OX40 agonist ivuxolimab. The receptor comes from an adult with an advanced solid tumor such as melanoma, head and neck, liver or kidney cancer. The gene calls are TRBV4-3 and TRBJ2-3; 11 nucleotides match TRBD2. The CDR3 sequence is CASSHGTSGTSTDTQYF. The DNA for the CDR3 is TGCGCCAGCAGCCACGGGACTAGCGGAACTAGCACAGATACGCAGTATTTT.